This paragraph reports one T cell receptor beta chain. This sample is part of a study of blood T cell repertoires in COVID-19. Across the whole study: Sample material is recorded as cDNA or gDNA derived from T cells, B-cell-depleted T cells, or PBMCs.

Original methodology: For nucleated cells, counts were estimated from reference gene primer amplification. Profiling relied on immunoSEQ multiplex PCR, and the TCRdb table lists in-frame clones only, not all of them. Clone size and the V and J calls come from that table; the DNA yielded D and trimming. The sample lists 180,000 or so clones, over 70% occurring once. Trimming removed 0 bases from V and 4 bases from J; junction bases left unmatched: 11. Germline V gene lookup returns CDR1 GTSNPN and CDR2 SVGIG (reference sequence). The CDR3 sequence is 17 residues long. Assignment of participants to cohorts was predicated upon participant-reported clinical history. People in the exposed group encountered a COVID-19 case within 2 weeks before entering the study.

The specimen was PBMCs or T cells enriched from blood (not recorded which). This clonotype was obtained from a man in his sixties who had been exposed to COVID-19. V is TRBV30 and J is TRBJ1-4; 7 nucleotides agree with TRBD1. CDR3 DNA sequence: TGTGCCTGGAGTGTCCTTTACCCGGGACAGTATAATGAAAAACTGTTTTTT. Amino acid sequence: CAWSVLYPGQYNEKLFF.